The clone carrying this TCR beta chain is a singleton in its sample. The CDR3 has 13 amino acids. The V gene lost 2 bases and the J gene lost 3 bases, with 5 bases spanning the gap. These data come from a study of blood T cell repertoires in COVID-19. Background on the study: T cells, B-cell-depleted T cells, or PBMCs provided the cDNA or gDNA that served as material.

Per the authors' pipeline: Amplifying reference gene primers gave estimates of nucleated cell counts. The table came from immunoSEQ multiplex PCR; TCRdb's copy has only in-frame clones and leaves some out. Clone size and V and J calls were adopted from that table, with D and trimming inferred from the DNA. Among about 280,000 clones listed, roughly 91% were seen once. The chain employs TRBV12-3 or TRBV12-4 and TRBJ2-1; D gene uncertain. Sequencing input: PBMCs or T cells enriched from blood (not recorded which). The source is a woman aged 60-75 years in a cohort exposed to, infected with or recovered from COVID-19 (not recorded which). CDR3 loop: CASSLSSYNEQFF. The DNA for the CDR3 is TGTGCCAGCAGTTTATCGAGCTACAATGAGCAGTTCTTC.